These T cell receptor beta chains were read from a single sample in a study of blood T cell repertoires in COVID-19. The data were produced by immunoSEQ multiplex PCR, yet TCRdb's version contains in-frame clones alone and is incomplete. Seen here are approximately 250,000 clones, 70% to 85% observed once, and the top ten hold approximately 2.3%. Source material: peripheral blood. The receptors come from a man aged 40-49 years who had recovered from COVID-19. The CDR3 runs from the conserved cysteine through the conserved F or W. The D gene is left open where the match is weak. Expanded clones are given a class, and other clones once, few, many or no size at all.

d_call j_call v_call cdr3_length clone_size cdr3_aa cdr3_nt
TRBD1 TRBJ1-2 TRBV19 16 NA CASSPRGTGGTYGYTF TGTGCCAGTAGCCCGAGGGGGACAGGGGGCACCTATGGCTACACCTTC
NA TRBJ2-7 TRBV27 15 NA CASSPQRSRRYEQYF TGTGCCAGCAGTCCCCAGCGGTCGAGGAGGTACGAGCAGTACTTC
TRBD2 TRBJ2-1 TRBV4-1 18 NA CASHPGVGAGSSYNEQFF TGCGCCAGCCACCCGGGGGTGGGAGCGGGGAGCTCCTACAATGAGCAGTTCTTC
TRBD2 TRBJ2-5 TRBV7-9 16 NA CASSSLAGSYQETQYF TGTGCCAGCAGCTCCCTAGCGGGATCGTACCAAGAGACCCAGTACTTC
NA TRBJ2-2 TRBV7-2 15 NA CASSLRGLNTGELFF TGTGCCAGCAGCTTACGAGGACTGAACACCGGGGAGCTGTTTTTT
TRBD1 TRBJ1-2 TRBV19 14 few CASSTSRQGAGYTF TGTGCCAGTAGTACAAGCCGACAGGGGGCTGGCTACACCTTC
NA TRBJ2-3 TRBV13 15 NA CASSPTQTLTDTQYF TGTGCCAGCAGCCCAACACAAACCCTCACAGATACGCAGTATTTT
NA TRBJ1-1 TRBV4-3 15 NA CASSHDRILNTEAFF TGCGCCAGCAGCCACGACAGGATTTTGAACACTGAAGCTTTCTTT
TRBD1 TRBJ1-4 TRBV18 15 NA CASSLGTGVEEKLFF TGTGCCAGCTCACTGGGGACAGGGGTGGAAGAAAAACTGTTTTTT
NA TRBJ2-7 TRBV2 13 NA CASSVDRPYEQYF TGTGCCAGCAGTGTTGACAGACCCTACGAGCAGTACTTC
NA TRBJ1-5 TRBV6-2/TRBV6-3 17 NA CASSYNVGGSRNQPQHF TGTGCCAGCAGTTACAACGTCGGGGGTAGTCGCAATCAGCCCCAGCATTTT
NA TRBJ1-2 TRBV5-6 15 NA CASRSPGGGFYGYTF TGTGCCAGCAGGTCCCCTGGCGGGGGCTTCTATGGCTACACCTTC
NA TRBJ1-1 TRBV27 13 NA CASSSRAGTEAFF TGTGCCAGCAGTTCCCGGGCGGGCACTGAAGCTTTCTTT
NA TRBJ2-7 TRBV5-1 14 NA CASAYSGLSYEQYF TGCGCCAGCGCCTATTCGGGTTTGTCCTACGAGCAGTACTTC
NA TRBJ1-5 TRBV5-6 18 NA CASSRGETTNSFNQPQHF TGTGCCAGCAGCCGAGGTGAGACGACTAATTCCTTCAATCAGCCCCAGCATTTT
NA TRBJ2-5 TRBV12-3/TRBV12-4 13 NA CASSLRVGETQYF TGTGCCAGCAGTTTGCGGGTTGGGGAGACCCAGTACTTC
TRBD1 TRBJ1-5 TRBV24-1 16 NA CATGLIPGQGHQPQHF TGTGCCACAGGATTAATCCCGGGACAGGGTCATCAGCCCCAGCATTTT
TRBD1 TRBJ2-7 TRBV10-1 14 NA CASSDRTGGPEQYF TGCGCCAGCAGTGACCGTACAGGGGGACCAGAGCAGTACTTC
NA TRBJ2-1 TRBV25-1 10 NA CASRPSEQFF TGTGCCAGCAGGCCTAGCGAGCAGTTCTTC
NA TRBJ1-1 TRBV29-1 12 once CSVSSEGTEAFF TGCAGCGTGAGTTCAGAGGGCACTGAAGCTTTCTTT
TRBD2 TRBJ2-7 TRBV27 18 NA CASSESRDYSGDPYEQYF TGTGCCAGCAGCGAATCGAGGGACTATAGCGGGGACCCCTACGAGCAGTACTTC
NA TRBJ2-1 TRBV27 13 NA CASSTQGMGEQFF TGTGCCAGCAGTACCCAGGGTATGGGTGAGCAGTTCTTC
NA TRBJ2-2 TRBV13 15 few CASSPPGLSTGELFF TGTGCCAGCAGCCCCCCGGGACTCTCCACCGGGGAGCTGTTTTTT
NA TRBJ1-2 TRBV11-3 12 few CASSLSGVGYTF TGTGCCAGCAGCTTATCGGGGGTCGGCTACACCTTC
TRBD2 TRBJ2-1 TRBV11-3 19 NA CASSRWDGELADSYNEQFF TGTGCCAGCAGCAGATGGGATGGGGAACTAGCGGACTCCTACAATGAGCAGTTCTTC
TRBD1 TRBJ1-5 TRBV2 14 NA CASSKDRGGQPQHF TGTGCCAGCAGTAAGGACAGGGGAGGTCAGCCCCAGCATTTT
NA TRBJ1-2 TRBV7-9 14 NA CASSLPRQMPGYTF TGTGCCAGCAGCTTACCGCGACAGATGCCCGGCTACACCTTC
NA TRBJ2-5 TRBV3-1/TRBV3-2 12 NA CASSQALETQYF TGTGCCAGCAGCCAAGCTTTAGAGACCCAGTACTTC
TRBD1 TRBJ2-6 TRBV5-1 16 NA CASSRRTGAGANVLTF TGCGCCAGCAGCCGACGAACAGGGGCCGGGGCCAACGTCCTGACTTTC
TRBD2 TRBJ2-5 TRBV11-3 17 NA CASSLEMQRGGQETQYF TGTGCCAGCAGCTTAGAGATGCAGCGGGGGGGACAAGAGACCCAGTACTTC
TRBD1 TRBJ2-3 TRBV5-1 16 once CASSPGSGTGEDTQYF TGCGCCAGCAGCCCCGGCTCCGGGACAGGGGAAGATACGCAGTATTTT
NA TRBJ1-1 TRBV4-1 14 NA CASSQGGQNTEAFF TGCGCCAGCAGCCAAGGCGGCCAGAACACTGAAGCTTTCTTT
NA TRBJ1-2 TRBV30 12 once CAWRKEVYGYTF TGTGCCTGGAGAAAGGAGGTCTATGGCTACACCTTC
NA TRBJ1-1 TRBV5-1 13 NA CASSFSGNTEAFF TGCGCCAGCAGCTTTTCGGGGAACACTGAAGCTTTCTTT
NA TRBJ2-1 TRBV29-1 18 NA CSVEGVLDRADSYNEQFF TGCAGCGTTGAAGGGGTCCTAGACAGAGCAGATTCCTACAATGAGCAGTTCTTC
NA TRBJ1-3 TRBV4-1 16 once CASSTLGRSSGNTIYF TGCGCCAGCAGCACGCTTGGAAGGAGCTCTGGAAACACCATATATTTT